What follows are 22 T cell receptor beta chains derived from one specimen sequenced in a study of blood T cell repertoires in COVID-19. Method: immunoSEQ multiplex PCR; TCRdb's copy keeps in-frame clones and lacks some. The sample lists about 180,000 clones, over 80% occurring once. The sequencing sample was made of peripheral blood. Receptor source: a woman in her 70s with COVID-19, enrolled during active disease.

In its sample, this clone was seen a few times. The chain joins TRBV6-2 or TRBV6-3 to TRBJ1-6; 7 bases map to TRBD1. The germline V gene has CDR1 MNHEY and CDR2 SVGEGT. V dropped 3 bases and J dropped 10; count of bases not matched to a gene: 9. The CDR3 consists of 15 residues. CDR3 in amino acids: CASSYQSGQLSPLHF. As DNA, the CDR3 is TGTGCCAGCAGTTATCAATCGGGACAGTTATCACCCCTCCACTTT.

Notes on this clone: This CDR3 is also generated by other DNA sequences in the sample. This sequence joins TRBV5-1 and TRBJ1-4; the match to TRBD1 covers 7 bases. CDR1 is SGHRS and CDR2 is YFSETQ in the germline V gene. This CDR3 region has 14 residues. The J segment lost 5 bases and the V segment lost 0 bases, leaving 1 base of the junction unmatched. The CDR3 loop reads CASSLGQGNEKLFF. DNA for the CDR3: TGCGCCAGCAGCTTGGGACAGGGAAATGAAAAACTGTTTTTT.

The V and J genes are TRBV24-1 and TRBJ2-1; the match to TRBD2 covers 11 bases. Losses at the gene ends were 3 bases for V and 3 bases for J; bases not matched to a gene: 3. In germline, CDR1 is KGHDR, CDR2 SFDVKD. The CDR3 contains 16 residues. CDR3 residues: CATSDGGLAGYNEQFF. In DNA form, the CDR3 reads TGTGCCACCAGTGATGGAGGACTAGCGGGCTACAATGAGCAGTTCTTC.

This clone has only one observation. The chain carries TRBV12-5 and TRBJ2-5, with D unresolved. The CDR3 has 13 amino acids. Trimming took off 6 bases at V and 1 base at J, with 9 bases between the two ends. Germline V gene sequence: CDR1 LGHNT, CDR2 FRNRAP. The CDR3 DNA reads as TGTGCTAGTGGCCCTTCCAGCCAAGAGACCCAGTACTTC. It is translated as CASGPSSQETQYF.

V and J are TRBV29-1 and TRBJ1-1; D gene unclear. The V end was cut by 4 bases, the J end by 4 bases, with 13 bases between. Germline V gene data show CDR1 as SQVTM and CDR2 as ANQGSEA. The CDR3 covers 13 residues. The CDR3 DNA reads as TGCAGCGTTGTGAGTTTTGAAAGCACTGAAGCTTTCTTT. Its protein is CSVVSFESTEAFF. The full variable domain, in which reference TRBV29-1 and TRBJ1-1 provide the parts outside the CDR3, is SAVISQKPSRDICQRGTSLTIQCQVDSQVTMMFWYRQQPGQSLTLIATANQGSEATYESGFVIDKFPISRPNLTFSTLTVSNMSPEDSSIYLCSVVSFESTEAFFGQGTRLTVV.

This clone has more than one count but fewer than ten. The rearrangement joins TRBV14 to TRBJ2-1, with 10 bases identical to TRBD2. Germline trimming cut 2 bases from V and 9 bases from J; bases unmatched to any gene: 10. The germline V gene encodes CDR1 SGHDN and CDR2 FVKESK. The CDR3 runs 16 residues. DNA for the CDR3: TGTGCCAGCAGCCAATGGGGGCGAGCGGGAGGGGGTGAGCAGTTCTTC. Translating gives CASSQWGRAGGGEQFF.

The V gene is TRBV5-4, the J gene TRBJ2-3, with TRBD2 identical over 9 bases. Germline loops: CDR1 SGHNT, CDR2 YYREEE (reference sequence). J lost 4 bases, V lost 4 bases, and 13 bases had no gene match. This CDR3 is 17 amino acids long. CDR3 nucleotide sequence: TGTGCCAGCAGCCGCGCGGGAGGGACGAAAGAAGCAGATACGCAGTATTTT. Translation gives CASSRAGGTKEADTQYF.

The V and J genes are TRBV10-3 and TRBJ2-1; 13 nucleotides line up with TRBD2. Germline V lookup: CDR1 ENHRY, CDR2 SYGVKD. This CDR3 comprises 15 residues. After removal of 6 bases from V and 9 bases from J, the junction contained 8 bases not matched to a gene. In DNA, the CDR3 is TGTGCCATCAGACGACTAGCGGGAGGACGTGGTGAGCAGTTCTTC. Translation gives CAIRRLAGGRGEQFF.

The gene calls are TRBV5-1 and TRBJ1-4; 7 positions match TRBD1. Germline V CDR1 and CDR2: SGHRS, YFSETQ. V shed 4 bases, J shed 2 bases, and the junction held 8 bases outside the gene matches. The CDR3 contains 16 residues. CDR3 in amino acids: CASSEGDRVTNEKLFF. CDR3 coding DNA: TGCGCCAGCAGCGAAGGAGACAGGGTTACTAATGAAAAACTGTTTTTT.

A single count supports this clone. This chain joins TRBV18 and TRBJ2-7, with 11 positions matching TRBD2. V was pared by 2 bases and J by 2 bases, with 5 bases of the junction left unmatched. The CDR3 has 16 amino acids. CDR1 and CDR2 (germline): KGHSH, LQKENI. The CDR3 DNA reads TGTGCCAGCTCACCAGAACTAGCGGGAGCCACCTACGAGCAGTACTTC. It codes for CASSPELAGATYEQYF. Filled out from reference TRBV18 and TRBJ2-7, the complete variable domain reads NAGVMQNPRHLVRRRGQEARLRCSPMKGHSHVYWYRQLPEEGLKFMVYLQKENIIDESGMPKERFSAEFPKEGPSILRIQQVVRGDSAAYFCASSPELAGATYEQYFGPGTRLTVT.

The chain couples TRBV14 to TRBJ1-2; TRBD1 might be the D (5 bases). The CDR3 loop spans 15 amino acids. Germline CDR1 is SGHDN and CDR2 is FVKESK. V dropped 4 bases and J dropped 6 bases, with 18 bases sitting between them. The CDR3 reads CASSLRDESWDGYTF. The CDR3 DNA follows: TGTGCCAGCAGCCTCAGGGATGAGTCTTGGGATGGCTACACCTTC.

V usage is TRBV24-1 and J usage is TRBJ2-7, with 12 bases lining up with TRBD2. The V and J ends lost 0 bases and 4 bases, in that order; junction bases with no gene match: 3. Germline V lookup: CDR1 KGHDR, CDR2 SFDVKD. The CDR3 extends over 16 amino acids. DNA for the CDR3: TGTGCCACCAGTGATTTGCCGACTAGCGGGAGATACGAGCAGTACTTC. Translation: CATSDLPTSGRYEQYF.

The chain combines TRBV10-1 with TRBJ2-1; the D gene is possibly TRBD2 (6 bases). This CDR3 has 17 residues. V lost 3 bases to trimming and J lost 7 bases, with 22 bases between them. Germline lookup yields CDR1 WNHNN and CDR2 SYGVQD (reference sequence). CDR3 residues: CASSDGDFGGLGNEQFF. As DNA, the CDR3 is TGCGCCAGCAGTGACGGGGACTTCGGGGGTCTAGGAAATGAGCAGTTCTTC.

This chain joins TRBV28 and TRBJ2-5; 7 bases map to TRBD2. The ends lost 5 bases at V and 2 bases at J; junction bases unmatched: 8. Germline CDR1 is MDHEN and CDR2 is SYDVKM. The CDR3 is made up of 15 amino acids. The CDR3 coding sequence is TGTGCCAGCAGTGGAAAACTAGCGCCACAAGAGACCCAGTACTTC. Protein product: CASSGKLAPQETQYF.

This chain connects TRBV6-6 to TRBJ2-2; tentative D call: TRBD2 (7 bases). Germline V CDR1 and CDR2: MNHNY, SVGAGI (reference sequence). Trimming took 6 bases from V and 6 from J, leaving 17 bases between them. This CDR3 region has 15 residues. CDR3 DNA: TGTGCCAGCAGCCTAGGGGGGGGAGACGCCGGGGAGCTGTTTTTT. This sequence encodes CASSLGGGDAGELFF.

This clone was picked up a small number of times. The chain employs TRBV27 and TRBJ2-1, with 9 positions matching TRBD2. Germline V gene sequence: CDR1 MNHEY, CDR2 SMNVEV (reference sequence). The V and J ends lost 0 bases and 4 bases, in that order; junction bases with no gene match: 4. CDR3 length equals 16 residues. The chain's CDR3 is CASSLSAGGWYNEQFF. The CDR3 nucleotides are TGTGCCAGCAGTTTATCGGCGGGAGGGTGGTACAATGAGCAGTTCTTC.

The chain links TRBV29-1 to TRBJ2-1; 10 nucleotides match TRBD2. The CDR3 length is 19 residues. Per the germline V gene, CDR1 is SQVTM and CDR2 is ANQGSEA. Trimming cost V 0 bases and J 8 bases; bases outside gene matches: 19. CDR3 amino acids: CSVEDEAKRASGSRYEQFF. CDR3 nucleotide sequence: TGCAGCGTTGAAGACGAAGCTAAGCGGGCTAGCGGGAGTCGGTATGAGCAGTTCTTC.

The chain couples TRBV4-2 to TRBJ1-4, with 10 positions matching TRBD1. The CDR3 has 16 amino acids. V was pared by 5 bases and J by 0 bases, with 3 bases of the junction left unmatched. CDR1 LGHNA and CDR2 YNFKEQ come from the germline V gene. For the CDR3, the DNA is TGTGCCAGCAGCTTCGGACAGGGGGCAACTAATGAAAAACTGTTTTTT. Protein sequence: CASSFGQGATNEKLFF.

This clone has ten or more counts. The CDR3 reads CASSSTGPWEPQHF. The CDR3 DNA is TGTGCCAGCAGCTCGACAGGGCCTTGGGAGCCCCAGCATTTT. The chain has TRBV7-9 and TRBJ1-5; TRBD1 agrees at 7 bases. CDR1 SEHNR and CDR2 FQNEAQ come from the germline V gene (reference sequence). The CDR3 extends over 14 amino acids. V trimming: 4 bases; J trimming: 8 bases; junction bases outside the gene matches: 8.

CDR3 nucleotides: TGTGCCAGCAGCTACGGACAGGTGGCTAACTATGGCTACACCTTC. It translates to CASSYGQVANYGYTF. The chain links TRBV7-9 to TRBJ1-2, with 7 bases identical to TRBD1. This CDR3 is 15 amino acids long. V lost 4 bases to trimming and J lost 0 bases; unmatched junction nucleotides: 5. Germline V gene data show CDR1 as SEHNR and CDR2 as FQNEAQ (reference sequence).

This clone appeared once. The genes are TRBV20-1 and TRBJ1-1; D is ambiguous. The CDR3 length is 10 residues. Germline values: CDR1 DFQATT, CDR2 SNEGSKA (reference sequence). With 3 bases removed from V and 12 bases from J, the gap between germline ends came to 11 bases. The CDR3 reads CSARRSETFF. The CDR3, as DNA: TGCAGTGCTAGGCGGAGCGAAACTTTCTTT.

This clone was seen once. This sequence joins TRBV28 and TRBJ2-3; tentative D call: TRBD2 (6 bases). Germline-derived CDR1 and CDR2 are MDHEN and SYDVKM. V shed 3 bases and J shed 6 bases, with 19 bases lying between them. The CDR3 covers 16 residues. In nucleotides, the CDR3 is TGTGCCAGCAGTTTCGGGGGAACGGTTTCAATGGATACGCAGTATTTT. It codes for CASSFGGTVSMDTQYF.